This TCR beta chain was profiled in a study of patients and donors after allogeneic stem cell transplantation. TCRdb analysed the RT-PCR reads with MiXCR anew, one entry per CDR3 protein. This table has about a million distinct CDR3 sequences, under 20% appearing once. In this sample, this clonotype turned up once. The sequence was obtained from a human donor who was either an allogeneic HSCT recipient or a stem cell or donor lymphocyte infusion donor (not recorded which). It is not recorded whose cells these are; they may come from a transplant donor. The sample comprised blood, either unsorted or a sorted T cell fraction (not recorded which).

CDR3 DNA: TGCAGTGCTGGGGGGAGCTACCCCCTTGAGCAGTTCTTC. This encodes CSAGGSYPLEQFF. The rearrangement links TRBV20-1 to TRBJ2-1; possibly TRBD2 for D (6 bases). Germline CDR1 reads DFQATT; CDR2 reads SNEGSKA (reference sequence). This CDR3 contains 13 residues. Trimming stripped 5 bases from V and 9 bases from J, with 17 bases between.